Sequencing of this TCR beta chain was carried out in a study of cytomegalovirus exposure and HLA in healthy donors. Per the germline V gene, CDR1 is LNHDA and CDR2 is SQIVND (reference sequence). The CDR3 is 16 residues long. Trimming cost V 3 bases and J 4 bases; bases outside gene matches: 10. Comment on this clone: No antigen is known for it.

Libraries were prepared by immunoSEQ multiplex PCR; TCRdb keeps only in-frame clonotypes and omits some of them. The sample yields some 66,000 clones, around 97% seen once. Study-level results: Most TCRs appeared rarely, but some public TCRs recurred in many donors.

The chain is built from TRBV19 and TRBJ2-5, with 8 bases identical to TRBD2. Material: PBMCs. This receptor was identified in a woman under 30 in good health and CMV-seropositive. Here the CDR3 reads CASSILTTRGGETQYF. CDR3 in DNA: TGTGCCAGTAGTATTCTTACGACCCGGGGGGGAGAGACCCAGTACTTC.